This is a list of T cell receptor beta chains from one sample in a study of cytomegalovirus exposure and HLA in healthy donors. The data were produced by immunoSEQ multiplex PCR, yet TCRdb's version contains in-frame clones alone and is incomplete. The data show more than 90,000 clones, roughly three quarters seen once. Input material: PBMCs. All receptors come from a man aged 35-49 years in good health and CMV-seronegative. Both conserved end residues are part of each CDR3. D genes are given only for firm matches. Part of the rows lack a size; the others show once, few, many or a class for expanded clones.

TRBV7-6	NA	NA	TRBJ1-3	TGTGCCAGCATCTTAGGGGTAGGGGCTGGAAACACCATATATTTT	CASILGVGAGNTIYF
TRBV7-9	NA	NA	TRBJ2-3	TGTGCCAGCAGCCCGAGCCTTGGGCCTACCACAGATACGCAGTATTTT	CASSPSLGPTTDTQYF
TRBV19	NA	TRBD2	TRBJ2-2	TGTGCCAGTAGTATAACTAGCGGGGGGGCCGGGGAGCTGTTTTTT	CASSITSGGAGELFF
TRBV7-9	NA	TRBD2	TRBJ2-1	TGTGCCAGCAGCTTAAGGTTGTCCCTAGCGGGGGGAGTCAATGAGCAGTTCTTC	CASSLRLSLAGGVNEQFF
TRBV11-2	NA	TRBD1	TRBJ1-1	TGTGCCAGCAGCCGCTTATACGGACAGGGGAACACTGAAGCTTTCTTT	CASSRLYGQGNTEAFF
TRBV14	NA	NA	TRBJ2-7	TGTGCCAGCAATCAGGGATCCGAGCAGTACTTC	CASNQGSEQYF
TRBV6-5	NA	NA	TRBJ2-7	TGTGCCAGCAGTACCCCTGACACATACGAGCAGTACTTC	CASSTPDTYEQYF
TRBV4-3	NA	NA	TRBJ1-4	TGCGCCAGCAGCCAAGAGCGGCCAACTAATGAAAAACTGTTTTTT	CASSQERPTNEKLFF
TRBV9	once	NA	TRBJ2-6	TGTGCCAGCAGCAAGGGGGGGAACGGGGCCAACGTCCTGACTTTC	CASSKGGNGANVLTF
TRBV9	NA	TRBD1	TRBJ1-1	TGTGCCAGCAGCCGATTTGCGACAGGGGAGGCTGAAGCTTTCTTT	CASSRFATGEAEAFF
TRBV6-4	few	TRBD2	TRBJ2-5	TGTGCCAGCAGTGACCGGGGGGCTAGCGGGAGGTCAAAGACCCAGTACTTC	CASSDRGASGRSKTQYF
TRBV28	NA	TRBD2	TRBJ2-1	TGTGCCAGCAGTTTCCTTGGACAGGGTTCTGGTAGCGGGAGGGGGAATGAGCAGTTCTTC	CASSFLGQGSGSGRGNEQFF
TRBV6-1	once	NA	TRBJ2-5	TGTGCCAGCACCAGTTCCGGAGGGGTAGAGACCCAGTACTTC	CASTSSGGVETQYF
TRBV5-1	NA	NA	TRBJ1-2	TGCGCCAGCAGCTTGGGAGGTCGGGAAGCGGGCTACACCTTC	CASSLGGREAGYTF
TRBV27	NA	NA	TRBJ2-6	TGTGCCAGCAGTTTCCACCGAGGAGGGGGCGCTTATGGGGCCAACGTCCTGACTTTC	CASSFHRGGGAYGANVLTF
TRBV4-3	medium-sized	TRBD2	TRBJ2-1	TGCGCCAGCAGCGAACGGCGGGGGTTCACTAGCGGGCCTAGTTACAATGAGCAGTTCTTC	CASSERRGFTSGPSYNEQFF
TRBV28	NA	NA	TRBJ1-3	TGTGCCAGCAGTTTAAATACGGAGAGACTGAGTGGAAACACCATATATTTT	CASSLNTERLSGNTIYF
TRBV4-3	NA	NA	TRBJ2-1	TGCGCCAGCAGCCAAGAGCGGCAGGGCCGGAATGAGCAGTTCTTC	CASSQERQGRNEQFF
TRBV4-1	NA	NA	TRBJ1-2	TGCGCCAGCGGAAGCGGGTCCTTCTATGGCTACACCTTC	CASGSGSFYGYTF
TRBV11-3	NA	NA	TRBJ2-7	TGTGCCAGCAGCCCCCGGGACACGTCCTACGAGCAGTACTTC	CASSPRDTSYEQYF
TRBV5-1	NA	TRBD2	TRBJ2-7	TGCGCCAGCAGCTTAACTAGCGGGGGGACCTACGAGCAGTACTTC	CASSLTSGGTYEQYF
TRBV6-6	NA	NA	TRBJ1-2	TGTGCCAGCAGTAGTTCGCAGGGGTATGGCTACACCTTC	CASSSSQGYGYTF
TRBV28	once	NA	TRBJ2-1	TGTGCCAGCAGTCCGAGGGACTTCACTAATGAGCAGTTCTTC	CASSPRDFTNEQFF
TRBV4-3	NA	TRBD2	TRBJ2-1	TGCGCCAGCAGCCAAGAGGGCGGGACTAGCGTAAATGAGCAGTTCTTC	CASSQEGGTSVNEQFF
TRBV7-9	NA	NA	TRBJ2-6	TGTTCCAGCAGCCCCCAGGCCTCTGGGGCCAACGTCCTGACTTTC	CSSSPQASGANVLTF
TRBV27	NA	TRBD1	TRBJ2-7	TGTGCCAGCAGTTTCGGGACAGGTGGTTACGAGCAGTACTTC	CASSFGTGGYEQYF
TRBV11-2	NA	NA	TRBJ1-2	TGTGCCAGCAGCTTAGACGGAGACAGGCGCTACACCTTC	CASSLDGDRRYTF
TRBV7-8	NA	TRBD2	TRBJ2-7	TGTGCCAGCAGCGTCCTAGCGGGGGGAACCTACGAGCAGTACTTC	CASSVLAGGTYEQYF
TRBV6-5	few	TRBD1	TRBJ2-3	TGTGCCAGCAGTTACTCTAGCAGGGGGCAGGGAGATACGCAGTATTTT	CASSYSSRGQGDTQYF
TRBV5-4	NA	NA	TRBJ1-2	TGTGCCAGCAGCTTCGGGGTATCGGACGGCTACACCTTC	CASSFGVSDGYTF
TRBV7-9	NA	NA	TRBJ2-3	TGTTCCAGCAGCCCCCACCCTGACAGTTCTTCTAGCACAGATACGCAGTATTTT	CSSSPHPDSSSSTDTQYF
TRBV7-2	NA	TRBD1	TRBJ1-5	TGTGCCAGTAGCTCCGATCTCAGGGGGCAGCCCAATCAGCCCCAGCATTTT	CASSSDLRGQPNQPQHF
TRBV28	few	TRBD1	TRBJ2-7	TGTGCCAGCAGGAAAGGGGGCGTTGTAGGCTACGAGCAGTACTTC	CASRKGGVVGYEQYF
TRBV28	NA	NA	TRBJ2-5	TGTGCCAGCAGTTCCCGCCCACCACCGCCGCAGGAGACCCAGTACTTC	CASSSRPPPPQETQYF
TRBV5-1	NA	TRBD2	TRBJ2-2	TGCGCCAGCACCCCACTAGCGGGGAACACCGGGGAGCTGTTTTTT	CASTPLAGNTGELFF
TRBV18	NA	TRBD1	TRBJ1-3	TGTGCCAGCTCACCACTGGGCAGGGGGCGAACTGGAAACACCATATATTTT	CASSPLGRGRTGNTIYF
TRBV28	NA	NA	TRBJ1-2	TGTGCCAGCAGTTTCCCCGGCGGGGGCTACACCTTC	CASSFPGGGYTF
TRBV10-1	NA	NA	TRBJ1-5	TGCGCCAGCAGTGGAAGAGGAACAGGGCCTTGGGGTCAGCCCCAGCATTTT	CASSGRGTGPWGQPQHF
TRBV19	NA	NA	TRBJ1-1	TGTGCCAGTAGTATAGGAACACGGAACACTGAAGCTTTCTTT	CASSIGTRNTEAFF
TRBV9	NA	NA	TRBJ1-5	TGTGCCAGCAGCGTAGATGGGCAGGCCAATCAGCCCCAGCATTTT	CASSVDGQANQPQHF
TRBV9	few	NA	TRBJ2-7	TGTGCCAGCAGCCAAGCGGGCGCCTACGAGCAGTACTTC	CASSQAGAYEQYF
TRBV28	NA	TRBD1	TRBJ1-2	TGTGCCAGCAGTCCCCTCACAGGGGCGGTTGGCTACACCTTC	CASSPLTGAVGYTF
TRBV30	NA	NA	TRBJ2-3	TGTGCCTGGATCCCCGTCCTTAGCACAGATACGCAGTATTTT	CAWIPVLSTDTQYF
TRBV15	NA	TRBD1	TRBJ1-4	TGTGCCACCAGCAGAGGAGGGGACAGGGCCTATGAAAAACTGTTTTTT	CATSRGGDRAYEKLFF
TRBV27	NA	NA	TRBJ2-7	TGTGCCAGCTTAAGCTACTATAACTCCTACGAGCAGTACTTC	CASLSYYNSYEQYF
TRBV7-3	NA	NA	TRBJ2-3	TGTGCCAGCAGCTTAAACCGGGGGAGCACAGATACGCAGTATTTT	CASSLNRGSTDTQYF
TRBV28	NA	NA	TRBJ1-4	TGTGCCAGCAGTTTATTGCGGGACTCTATTAATGAAAAACTGTTTTTT	CASSLLRDSINEKLFF